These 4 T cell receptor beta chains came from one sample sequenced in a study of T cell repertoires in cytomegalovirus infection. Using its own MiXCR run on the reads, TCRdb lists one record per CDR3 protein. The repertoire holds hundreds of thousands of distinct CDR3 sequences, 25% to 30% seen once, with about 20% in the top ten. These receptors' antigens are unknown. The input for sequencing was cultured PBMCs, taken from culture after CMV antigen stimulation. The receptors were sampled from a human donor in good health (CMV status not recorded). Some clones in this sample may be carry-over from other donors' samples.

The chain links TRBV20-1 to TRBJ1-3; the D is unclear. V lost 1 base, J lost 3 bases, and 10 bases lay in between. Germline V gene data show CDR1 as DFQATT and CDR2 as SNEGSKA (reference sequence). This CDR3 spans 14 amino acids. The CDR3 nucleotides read TGCAGTGCTAGAGGTGGATCGTTTGGAAACACCATATATTTT. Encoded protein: CSARGGSFGNTIYF.

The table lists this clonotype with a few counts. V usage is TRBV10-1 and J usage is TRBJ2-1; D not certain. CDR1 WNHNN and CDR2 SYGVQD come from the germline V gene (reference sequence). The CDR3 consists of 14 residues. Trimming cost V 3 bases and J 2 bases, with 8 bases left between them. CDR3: CASSDTTPYNEQFF. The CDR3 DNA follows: TGCGCCAGCAGTGATACTACCCCCTACAATGAGCAGTTCTTC.

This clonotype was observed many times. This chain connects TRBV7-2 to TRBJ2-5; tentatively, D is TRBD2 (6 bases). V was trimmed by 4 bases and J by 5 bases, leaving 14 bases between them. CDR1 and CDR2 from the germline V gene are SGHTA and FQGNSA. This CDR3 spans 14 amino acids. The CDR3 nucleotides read TGTGCCAGCAGCTCACCGACTAGACGGGAGACCCAGTACTTC. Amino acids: CASSSPTRRETQYF.

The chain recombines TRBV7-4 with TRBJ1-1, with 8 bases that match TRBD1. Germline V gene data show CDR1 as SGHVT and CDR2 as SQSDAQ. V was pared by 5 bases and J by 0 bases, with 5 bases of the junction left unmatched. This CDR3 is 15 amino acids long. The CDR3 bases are TGTGCCAGCAGCCGTTGGGACAGGTTGAACACTGAAGCTTTCTTT. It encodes CASSRWDRLNTEAFF.